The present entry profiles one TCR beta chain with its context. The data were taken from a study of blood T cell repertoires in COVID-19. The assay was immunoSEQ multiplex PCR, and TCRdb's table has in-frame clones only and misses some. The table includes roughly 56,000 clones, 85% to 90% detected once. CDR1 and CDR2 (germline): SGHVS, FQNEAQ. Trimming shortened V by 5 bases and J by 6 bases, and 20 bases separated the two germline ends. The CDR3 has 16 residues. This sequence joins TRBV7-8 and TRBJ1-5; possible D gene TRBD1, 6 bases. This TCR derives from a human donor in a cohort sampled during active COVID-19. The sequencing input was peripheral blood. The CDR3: CASSPQIQGSGQPQHF. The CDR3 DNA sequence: TGTGCCAGCAGCCCGCAAATACAGGGATCAGGTCAGCCCCAGCATTTT.